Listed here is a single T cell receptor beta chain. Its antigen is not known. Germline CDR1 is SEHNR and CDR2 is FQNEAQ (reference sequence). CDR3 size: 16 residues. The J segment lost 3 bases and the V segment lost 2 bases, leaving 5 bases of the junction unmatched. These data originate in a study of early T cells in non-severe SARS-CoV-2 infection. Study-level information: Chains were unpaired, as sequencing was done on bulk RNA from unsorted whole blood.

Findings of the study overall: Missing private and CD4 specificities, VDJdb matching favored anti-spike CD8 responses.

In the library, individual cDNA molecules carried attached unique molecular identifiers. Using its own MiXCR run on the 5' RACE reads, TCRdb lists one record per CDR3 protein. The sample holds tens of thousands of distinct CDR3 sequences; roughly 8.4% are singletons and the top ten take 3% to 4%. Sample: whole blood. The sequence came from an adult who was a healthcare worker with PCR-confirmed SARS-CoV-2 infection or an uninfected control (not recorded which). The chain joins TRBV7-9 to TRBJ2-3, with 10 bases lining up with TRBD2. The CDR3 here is CASSLSLAGKTDTQYF. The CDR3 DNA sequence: TGTGCCAGCAGCTTATCACTAGCGGGAAAAACAGATACGCAGTATTTT.